This T cell receptor beta chain was recovered during a study of blood T cell repertoires in COVID-19. Whole-study context: The United States, Italy and Spain were the sources of the acute and convalescent COVID-19 samples. Sources were T cells, B-cell-depleted T cells, or PBMCs; the material itself was cDNA or gDNA.

In the authors' methods: The authors estimated nucleated cell counts from reference gene primer amplification. Assay: immunoSEQ multiplex PCR; the TCRdb copy retains only in-frame clones and omits some. V and J calls and clone size are given by that table; D and trimming were obtained from the DNA. The sample holds about 190,000 clones, 60% to 85% seen once. V shed 2 bases, J shed 0 bases, and the junction held 6 bases outside the gene matches. Per germline, CDR1 SEHNR and CDR2 FQNEAQ (reference sequence). This CDR3 contains 16 residues. The sequencing input was peripheral blood. The sequence was obtained from a man in his fifties or sixties with active or convalescent COVID-19. The chain is built from TRBV7-9 and TRBJ1-1, with 7 nucleotides matching TRBD1. In DNA form, the CDR3 reads TGTGCCAGCAGCTTACTCCAGGGGGGCCTGAACACTGAAGCTTTCTTT. Translation: CASSLLQGGLNTEAFF.